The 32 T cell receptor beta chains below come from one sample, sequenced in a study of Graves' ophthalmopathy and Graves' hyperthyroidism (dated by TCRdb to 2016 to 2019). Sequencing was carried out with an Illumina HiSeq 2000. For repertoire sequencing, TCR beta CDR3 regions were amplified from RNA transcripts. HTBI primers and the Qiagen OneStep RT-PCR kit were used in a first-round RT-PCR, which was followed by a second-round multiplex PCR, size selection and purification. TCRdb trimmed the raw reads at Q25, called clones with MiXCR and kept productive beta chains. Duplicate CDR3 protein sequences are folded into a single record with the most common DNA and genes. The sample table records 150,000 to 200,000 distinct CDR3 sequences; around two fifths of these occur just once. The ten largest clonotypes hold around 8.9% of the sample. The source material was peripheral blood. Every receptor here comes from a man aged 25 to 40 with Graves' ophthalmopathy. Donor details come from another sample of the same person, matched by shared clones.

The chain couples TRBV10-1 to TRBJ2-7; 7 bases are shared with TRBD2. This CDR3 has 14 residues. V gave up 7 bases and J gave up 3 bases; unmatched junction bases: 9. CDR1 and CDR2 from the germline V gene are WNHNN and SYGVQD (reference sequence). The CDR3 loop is CASISGLGFYEQYF. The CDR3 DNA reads TGCGCCAGCATCTCAGGACTAGGCTTCTACGAGCAGTACTTC.

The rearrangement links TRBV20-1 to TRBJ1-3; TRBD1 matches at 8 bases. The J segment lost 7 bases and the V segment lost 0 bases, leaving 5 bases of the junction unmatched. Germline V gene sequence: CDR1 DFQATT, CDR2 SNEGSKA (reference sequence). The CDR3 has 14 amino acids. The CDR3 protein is CSARDRTGWNTIYF. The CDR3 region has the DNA TGCAGTGCTAGAGACCGGACAGGGTGGAACACCATATATTTT.

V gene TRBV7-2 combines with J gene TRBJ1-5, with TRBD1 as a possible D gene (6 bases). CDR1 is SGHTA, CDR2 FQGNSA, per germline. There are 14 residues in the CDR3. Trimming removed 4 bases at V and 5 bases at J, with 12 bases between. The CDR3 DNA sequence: TGTGCCAGCAGCTGGGGGGCTTACTATCAGCCCCAGCATTTT. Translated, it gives CASSWGAYYQPQHF.

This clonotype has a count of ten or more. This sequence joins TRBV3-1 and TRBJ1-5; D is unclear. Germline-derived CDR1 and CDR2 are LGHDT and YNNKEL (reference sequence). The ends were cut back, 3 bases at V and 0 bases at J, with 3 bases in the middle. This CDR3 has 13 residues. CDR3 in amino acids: CASSQNSNQPQHF. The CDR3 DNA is TGTGCCAGCAGCCAGAATAGCAATCAGCCCCAGCATTTT.

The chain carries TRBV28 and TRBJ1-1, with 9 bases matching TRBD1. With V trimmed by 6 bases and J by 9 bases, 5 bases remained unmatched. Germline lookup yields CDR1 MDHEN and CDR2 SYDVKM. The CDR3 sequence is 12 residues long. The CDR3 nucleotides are TGTGCCAGCAGCCTTGGACAGGGGAAAGCTTTCTTT. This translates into CASSLGQGKAFF.

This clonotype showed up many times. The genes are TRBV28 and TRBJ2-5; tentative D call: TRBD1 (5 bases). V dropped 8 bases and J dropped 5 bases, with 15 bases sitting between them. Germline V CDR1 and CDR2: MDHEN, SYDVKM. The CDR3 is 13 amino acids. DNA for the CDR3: TGTGCCAGCGGATCTAGGGGTATGGAGACCCAGTACTTC. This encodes CASGSRGMETQYF.

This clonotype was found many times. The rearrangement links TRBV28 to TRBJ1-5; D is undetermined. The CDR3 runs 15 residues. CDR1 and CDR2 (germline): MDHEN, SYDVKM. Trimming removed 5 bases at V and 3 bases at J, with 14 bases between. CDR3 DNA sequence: TGTGCCAGCAGTGAATACCCAGGAACCAATCAGCCCCAGCATTTT. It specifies CASSEYPGTNQPQHF.

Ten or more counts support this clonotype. CDR3 sequence: CASSSGRGWVTEAFF. DNA of the CDR3: TGCGCCAGCAGCTCTGGACGCGGGTGGGTCACTGAAGCTTTCTTT. This rearrangement joins TRBV5-1 to TRBJ1-1; D remains ambiguous. Germline V CDR1 and CDR2: SGHRS, YFSETQ. The CDR3 contains 15 residues. Trimming cost V 3 bases and J 4 bases, with 16 bases left between them.

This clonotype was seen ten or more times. CDR3 sequence (DNA): TGTGCCAGCAGAACAGGGGTCACTGAAGCTTTCTTT. This sequence encodes CASRTGVTEAFF. This sequence joins TRBV6-1 and TRBJ1-1; 7 nucleotides line up with TRBD1. Trimming removed 6 bases from V and 4 bases from J; junction bases left unmatched: 2. CDR1 and CDR2 (germline): MNHNS, SASEGT. The CDR3 spans 12 residues.

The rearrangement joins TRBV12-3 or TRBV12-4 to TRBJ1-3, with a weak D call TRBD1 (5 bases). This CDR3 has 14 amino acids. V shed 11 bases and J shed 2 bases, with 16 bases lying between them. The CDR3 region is CAASGTAPGNTIYF. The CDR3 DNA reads TGTGCCGCATCCGGGACTGCTCCTGGAAACACCATATATTTT.

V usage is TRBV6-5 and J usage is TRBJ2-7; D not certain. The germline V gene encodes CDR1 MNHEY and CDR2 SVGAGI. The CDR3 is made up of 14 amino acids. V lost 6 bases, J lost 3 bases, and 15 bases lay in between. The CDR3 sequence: CASRLGDLIYEQYF. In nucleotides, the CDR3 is TGTGCCAGCAGACTCGGAGACTTAATCTACGAGCAGTACTTC.

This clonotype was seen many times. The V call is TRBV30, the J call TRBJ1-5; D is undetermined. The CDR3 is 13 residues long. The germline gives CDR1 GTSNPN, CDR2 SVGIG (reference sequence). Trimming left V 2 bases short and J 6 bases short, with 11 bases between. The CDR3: CAWSSGSAQPQHF. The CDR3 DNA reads TGTGCCTGGAGTAGTGGGTCTGCTCAGCCCCAGCATTTT.

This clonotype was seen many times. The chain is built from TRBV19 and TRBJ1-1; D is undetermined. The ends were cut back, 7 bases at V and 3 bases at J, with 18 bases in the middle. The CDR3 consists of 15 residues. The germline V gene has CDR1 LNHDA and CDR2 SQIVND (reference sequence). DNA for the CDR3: TGTGCCAGTATTAGATCCGGGGTGTTGGACACTGAAGCTTTCTTT. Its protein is CASIRSGVLDTEAFF.

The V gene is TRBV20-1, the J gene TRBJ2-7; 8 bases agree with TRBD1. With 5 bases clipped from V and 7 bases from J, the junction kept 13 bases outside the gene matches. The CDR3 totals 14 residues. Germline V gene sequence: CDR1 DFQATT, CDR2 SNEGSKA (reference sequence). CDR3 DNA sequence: TGCAGTGCTGGACAGGGCAGGAGGTCCGAGGAGCAGTACTTC. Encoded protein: CSAGQGRRSEEQYF.

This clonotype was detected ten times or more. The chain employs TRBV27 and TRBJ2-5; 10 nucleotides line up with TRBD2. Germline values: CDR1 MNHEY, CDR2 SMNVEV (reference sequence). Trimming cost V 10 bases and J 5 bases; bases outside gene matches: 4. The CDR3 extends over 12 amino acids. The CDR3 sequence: CATGTSEETQYF. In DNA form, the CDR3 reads TGTGCCACCGGGACTAGCGAGGAGACCCAGTACTTC.

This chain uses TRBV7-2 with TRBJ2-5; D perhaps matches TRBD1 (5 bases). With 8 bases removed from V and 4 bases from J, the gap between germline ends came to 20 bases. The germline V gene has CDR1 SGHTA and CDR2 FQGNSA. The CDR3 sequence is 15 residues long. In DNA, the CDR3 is TGTGCCAGCGCTTTCACGGCAGGGTTGACAGAGACCCAGTACTTC. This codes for CASAFTAGLTETQYF.

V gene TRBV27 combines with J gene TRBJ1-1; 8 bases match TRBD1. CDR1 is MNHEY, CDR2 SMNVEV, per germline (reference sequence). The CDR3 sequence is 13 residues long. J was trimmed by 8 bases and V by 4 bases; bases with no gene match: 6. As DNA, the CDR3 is TGTGCCAGCAGTTACGCAGGGGGCTCAGAAGCTTTCTTT. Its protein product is CASSYAGGSEAFF.

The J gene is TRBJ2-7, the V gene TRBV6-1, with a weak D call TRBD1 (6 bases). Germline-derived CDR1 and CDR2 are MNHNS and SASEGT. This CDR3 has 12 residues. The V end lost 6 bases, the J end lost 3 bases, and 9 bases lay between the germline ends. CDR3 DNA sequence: TGTGCCAGCAGACAACAGGGCTACGAGCAGTACTTC. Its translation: CASRQQGYEQYF.

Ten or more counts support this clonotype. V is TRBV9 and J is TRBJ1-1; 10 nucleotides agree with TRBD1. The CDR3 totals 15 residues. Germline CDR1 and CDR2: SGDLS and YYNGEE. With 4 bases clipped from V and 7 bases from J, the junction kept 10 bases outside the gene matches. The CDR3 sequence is CASSYWDRGRGEAFF. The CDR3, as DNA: TGTGCCAGCAGCTATTGGGACAGGGGAAGGGGTGAAGCTTTCTTT.

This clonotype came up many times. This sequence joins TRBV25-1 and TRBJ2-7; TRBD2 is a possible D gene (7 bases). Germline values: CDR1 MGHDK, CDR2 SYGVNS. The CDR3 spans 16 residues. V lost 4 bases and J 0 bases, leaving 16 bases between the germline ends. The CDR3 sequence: CASSGTQGGGSYEQYF. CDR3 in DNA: TGTGCCAGCAGTGGTACCCAGGGAGGGGGCTCCTACGAGCAGTACTTC.

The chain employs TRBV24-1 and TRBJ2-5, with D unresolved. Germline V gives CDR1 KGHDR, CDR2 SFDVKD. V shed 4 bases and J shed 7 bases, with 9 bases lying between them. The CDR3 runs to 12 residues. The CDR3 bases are TGTGCCACCAGTGACGCCTCAGGGACCCAGTACTTC. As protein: CATSDASGTQYF.

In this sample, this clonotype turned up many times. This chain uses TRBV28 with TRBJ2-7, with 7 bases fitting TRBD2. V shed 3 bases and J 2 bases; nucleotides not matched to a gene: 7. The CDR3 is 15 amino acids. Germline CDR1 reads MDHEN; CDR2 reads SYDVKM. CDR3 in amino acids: CASSLGGSQTYEQYF. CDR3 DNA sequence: TGTGCCAGCAGTTTGGGGGGGAGTCAAACCTACGAGCAGTACTTC.

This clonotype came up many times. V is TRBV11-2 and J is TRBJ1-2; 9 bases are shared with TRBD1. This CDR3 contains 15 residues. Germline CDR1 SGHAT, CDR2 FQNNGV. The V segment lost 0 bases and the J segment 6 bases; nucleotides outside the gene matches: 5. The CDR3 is CASSLEGQGVHGYTF. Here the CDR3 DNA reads TGTGCCAGCAGCTTAGAGGGACAGGGTGTTCATGGCTACACCTTC. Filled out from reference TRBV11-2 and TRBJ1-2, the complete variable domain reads EAGVAQSPRYKIIEKRQSVAFWCNPISGHATLYWYQQILGQGPKLLIQFQNNGVVDDSQLPKDRFSAERLKGVDSTLKIQPAKLEDSAVYLCASSLEGQGVHGYTFGSGTRLTVV.

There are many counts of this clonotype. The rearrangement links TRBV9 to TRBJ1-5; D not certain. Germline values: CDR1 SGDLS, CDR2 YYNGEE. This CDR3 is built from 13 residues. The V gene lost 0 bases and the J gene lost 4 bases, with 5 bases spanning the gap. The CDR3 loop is CASSVGHNQPQHF. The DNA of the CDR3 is TGTGCCAGCAGCGTAGGGCATAATCAGCCCCAGCATTTT.

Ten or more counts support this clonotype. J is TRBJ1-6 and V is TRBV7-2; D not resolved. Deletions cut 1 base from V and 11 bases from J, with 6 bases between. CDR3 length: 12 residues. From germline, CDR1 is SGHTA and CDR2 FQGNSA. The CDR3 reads CASSLGAPPLHF. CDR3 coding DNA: TGTGCCAGCAGCTTAGGCGCTCCACCCCTCCACTTT.

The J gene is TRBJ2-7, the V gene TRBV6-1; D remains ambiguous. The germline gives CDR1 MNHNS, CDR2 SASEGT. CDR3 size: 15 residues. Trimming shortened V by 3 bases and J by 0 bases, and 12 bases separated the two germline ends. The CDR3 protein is CASSDRWRSSYEQYF. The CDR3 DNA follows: TGTGCCAGCAGTGATCGCTGGCGGAGCTCCTACGAGCAGTACTTC.

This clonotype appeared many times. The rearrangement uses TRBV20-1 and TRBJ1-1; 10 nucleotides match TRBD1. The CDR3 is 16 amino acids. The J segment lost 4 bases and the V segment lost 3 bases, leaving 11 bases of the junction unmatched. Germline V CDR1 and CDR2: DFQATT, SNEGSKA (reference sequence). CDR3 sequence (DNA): TGCAGTGCTAGTGGAGTTCGGACAGGGGGACGCACTGAAGCTTTCTTT. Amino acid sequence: CSASGVRTGGRTEAFF.

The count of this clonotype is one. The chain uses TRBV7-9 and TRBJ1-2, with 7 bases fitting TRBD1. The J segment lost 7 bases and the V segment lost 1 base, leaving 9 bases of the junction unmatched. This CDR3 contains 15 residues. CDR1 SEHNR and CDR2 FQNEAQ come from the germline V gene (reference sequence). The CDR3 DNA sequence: TGTGCCAGCAGCTTAGGAGGCGTAGGGGGCGGTGGCTACACCTTC. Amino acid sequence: CASSLGGVGGGGYTF.

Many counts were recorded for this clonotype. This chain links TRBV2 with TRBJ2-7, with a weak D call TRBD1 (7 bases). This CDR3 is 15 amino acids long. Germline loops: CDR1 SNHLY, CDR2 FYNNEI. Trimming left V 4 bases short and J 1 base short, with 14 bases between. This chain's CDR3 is CASSVQGGISYEQYF. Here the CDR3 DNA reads TGTGCCAGCAGTGTTCAGGGGGGAATATCCTACGAGCAGTACTTC.

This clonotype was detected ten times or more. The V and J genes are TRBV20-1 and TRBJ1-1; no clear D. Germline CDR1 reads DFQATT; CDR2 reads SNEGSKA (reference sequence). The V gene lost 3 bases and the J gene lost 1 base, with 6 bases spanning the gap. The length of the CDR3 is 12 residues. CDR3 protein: CSARMGNTEAFF. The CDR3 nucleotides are TGCAGTGCTAGGATGGGGAACACTGAAGCTTTCTTT.

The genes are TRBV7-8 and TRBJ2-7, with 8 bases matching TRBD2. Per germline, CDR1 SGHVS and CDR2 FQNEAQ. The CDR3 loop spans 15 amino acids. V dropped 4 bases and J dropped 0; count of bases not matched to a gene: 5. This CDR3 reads CASSYHSGISYEQYF. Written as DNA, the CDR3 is TGTGCCAGCAGCTACCATAGCGGGATCTCCTACGAGCAGTACTTC.

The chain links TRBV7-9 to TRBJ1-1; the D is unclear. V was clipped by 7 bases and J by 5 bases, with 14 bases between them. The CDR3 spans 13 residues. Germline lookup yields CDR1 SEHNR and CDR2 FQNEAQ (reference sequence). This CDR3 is CASTAAPGTEAFF. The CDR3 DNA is TGTGCCAGCACGGCGGCGCCCGGGACTGAAGCTTTCTTT.